The rows below give T cell receptor beta chains drawn from one sample of a study of spatial heterogeneity in lung cancer. TCRdb reprocessed the 5' RACE reads with MiXCR, giving one entry per CDR3 protein. This sample has 3,300 or so distinct CDR3 sequences; roughly 8% occur once, and the top ten carry around 16%. Here the sequenced sample was lung tumor tissue, taken at surgery. The source of these receptors is a male donor with early-stage non-small cell lung cancer. The CDR3 runs from the conserved cysteine through the conserved F or W. The order of the fields is V gene, clone size, J gene, D gene, CDR3 protein, CDR3 DNA. D genes are given only for firm matches. Not all rows give a size; the values are once, few, many and, for expanded clones, a class.

V: TRBV20-1; size: medium-sized; J: TRBJ1-5; D: NA; CDR3: CSAKDPSNQPQHF; DNA: TGCAGTGCGAAGGATCCGAGCAATCAGCCCCAGCATTTT
V: TRBV20-1; size: medium-sized; J: TRBJ2-3; D: NA; CDR3: CSARDPFTSTDTQYF; DNA: TGCAGTGCTAGAGATCCCTTTACTAGCACAGATACGCAGTATTTT
V: TRBV19; size: medium-sized; J: TRBJ1-5; D: TRBD1; CDR3: CASSKIDREGQPQHF; DNA: TGTGCCAGTAGTAAAATCGACAGGGAGGGCCAGCCCCAGCATTTT
V: TRBV25-1; size: NA; J: TRBJ1-6; D: NA; CDR3: CASSRTYNSPLHF; DNA: TGTGCCAGCAGTCGAACCTATAATTCACCCCTCCACTTT
V: TRBV7-2; size: medium-sized; J: TRBJ1-3; D: NA; CDR3: CASSLGISNTIYF; DNA: TGTGCCAGCAGCTTAGGGATAAGTAACACCATATATTTT
V: TRBV4-2; size: medium-sized; J: TRBJ2-2; D: NA; CDR3: CASSQAHGRSTGELFF; DNA: TGTGCCAGCAGCCAAGCTCATGGCAGGAGCACCGGGGAGCTGTTTTTT
V: TRBV19; size: NA; J: TRBJ2-6; D: NA; CDR3: CASSPESTGANVLTF; DNA: TGTGCCAGTAGTCCCGAATCAACTGGGGCCAACGTCCTGACTTTC
V: TRBV5-4; size: many; J: TRBJ1-4; D: NA; CDR3: CASSYRDINEKLFF; DNA: TGTGCCAGCAGCTATCGGGACATTAATGAAAAACTGTTTTTT
V: TRBV7-7; size: medium-sized; J: TRBJ2-2; D: NA; CDR3: CASSSGRGSGHGELFF; DNA: TGTGCTAGCAGCTCCGGACGGGGATCTGGTCACGGGGAGCTGTTTTTT
V: TRBV6-2/TRBV6-3; size: few; J: TRBJ1-1; D: NA; CDR3: CASSYSGTAEAFF; DNA: TGTGCCAGCAGTTACTCCGGGACGGCTGAAGCTTTCTTT
V: TRBV20-1; size: few; J: TRBJ1-5; D: NA; CDR3: CSATSGDQPQHF; DNA: TGCAGTGCAACTTCGGGGGATCAGCCCCAGCATTTT
V: TRBV6-5; size: many; J: TRBJ2-7; D: NA; CDR3: CASSYTGGLSYEQYF; DNA: TGTGCCAGCAGTTACACCGGGGGCTTATCCTACGAGCAGTACTTC
V: TRBV14; size: many; J: TRBJ2-2; D: NA; CDR3: CASSQDTSGGELFF; DNA: TGTGCCAGCAGCCAAGATACTTCCGGCGGGGAGCTGTTTTTT
V: TRBV28; size: once; J: TRBJ1-2; D: NA; CDR3: CASSLRSGASYGYTF; DNA: TGTGCCAGCAGTTTACGATCAGGGGCAAGCTATGGCTACACCTTC
V: TRBV19; size: medium-sized; J: TRBJ1-2; D: TRBD1; CDR3: CASSGQQGNYGYTF; DNA: TGTGCCAGTAGTGGACAACAGGGGAACTATGGCTACACCTTC
V: TRBV28; size: NA; J: TRBJ1-2; D: NA; CDR3: CASSLRGYGYTF; DNA: TGTGCCAGCAGTTTGCGGGGATATGGCTACACCTTC
V: TRBV15; size: few; J: TRBJ1-4; D: NA; CDR3: CATSSAGGVKLFF; DNA: TGTGCCACCAGTTCCGCTGGGGGTGTCAAACTGTTTTTT
V: TRBV28; size: medium-sized; J: TRBJ2-7; D: NA; CDR3: CASDNGRGRSYEQYF; DNA: TGTGCCAGCGACAATGGGAGAGGTCGGTCCTACGAGCAGTACTTC
V: TRBV5-6; size: few; J: TRBJ2-2; D: TRBD1; CDR3: CASSLSGQGNTGELFF; DNA: TGTGCCAGCAGCTTGTCAGGACAGGGAAACACCGGGGAGCTGTTTTTT
V: TRBV7-3; size: medium-sized; J: TRBJ2-1; D: TRBD2; CDR3: CASSATSGSYNEQFF; DNA: TGTGCCAGCAGCGCAACTAGCGGCTCCTACAATGAGCAGTTCTTC
V: TRBV29-1; size: few; J: TRBJ2-1; D: NA; CDR3: CSVPSYNEQFF; DNA: TGCAGCGTTCCCTCTTACAATGAGCAGTTCTTC
V: TRBV6-6; size: medium-sized; J: TRBJ1-2; D: NA; CDR3: CASKDKGQSLYGYTF; DNA: TGTGCCAGCAAAGATAAAGGACAGAGTCTCTATGGCTACACCTTC
V: TRBV20-1; size: NA; J: TRBJ2-7; D: NA; CDR3: CSARPRDSYEQYF; DNA: TGCAGTGCTAGACCACGGGACTCCTACGAGCAGTACTTC
V: TRBV4-2; size: medium-sized; J: TRBJ2-3; D: NA; CDR3: CASSQEWAYTDTQYF; DNA: TGTGCCAGCAGCCAAGAATGGGCGTACACAGATACGCAGTATTTT
V: TRBV27; size: medium-sized; J: TRBJ1-6; D: TRBD1; CDR3: CASSSGTANSPLHF; DNA: TGTGCCAGCAGTAGCGGGACAGCTAATTCACCCCTCCACTTT
V: TRBV12-3/TRBV12-4; size: medium-sized; J: TRBJ2-5; D: NA; CDR3: CASSFSETQYF; DNA: TGTGCCAGCAGTTTCTCTGAGACCCAGTACTTC
V: TRBV5-1; size: few; J: TRBJ2-3; D: TRBD2; CDR3: CASSRGRDGTDTQYF; DNA: TGCGCCAGCAGCCGGGGGAGGGATGGCACAGATACGCAGTATTTT
V: TRBV4-3; size: medium-sized; J: TRBJ2-3; D: TRBD2; CDR3: CASRQYASGGASDTQYF; DNA: TGCGCCAGCAGGCAATACGCTAGCGGGGGGGCCTCAGATACGCAGTATTTT
V: TRBV12-3/TRBV12-4; size: many; J: TRBJ1-3; D: NA; CDR3: CASSFSGKVSGNTIYF; DNA: TGTGCCAGCAGTTTTTCAGGGAAGGTATCTGGAAACACCATATATTTT
V: TRBV7-2; size: medium-sized; J: TRBJ2-5; D: NA; CDR3: CASSSTTTGRLAQETQYF; DNA: TGTGCCAGCAGCTCCACCACCACAGGGAGGCTCGCTCAAGAGACCCAGTACTTC
V: TRBV29-1; size: medium-sized; J: TRBJ2-3; D: TRBD2; CDR3: CSVESEGGQKQYF; DNA: TGCAGCGTTGAAAGCGAGGGAGGGCAAAAGCAGTATTTT
V: TRBV20-1; size: many; J: TRBJ1-1; D: NA; CDR3: CSATDVTRNTEAFF; DNA: TGCAGTGCTACGGACGTGACAAGGAACACTGAAGCTTTCTTT
V: TRBV5-1; size: medium-sized; J: TRBJ1-2; D: NA; CDR3: CASSFQGGNGYTF; DNA: TGCGCCAGCAGCTTTCAGGGTGGAAATGGCTACACCTTC